This T cell receptor beta chain comes out of a study of blood T cells in healthy people across ages. Overall study: In model experiments, template switching was able to capture about one barcoded beta molecule for every two T cells that were present.

This clonotype showed up just a few times. Its antigen is still unknown. PCR was performed a second time for about 6 to 12 cycles using a sample-barcoded 5' primer and a J-beta primer mix. MiXCR was run by TCRdb on the 5' RACE reads, yielding one entry per CDR3 protein. The sample includes 800,000 to 1,300,000 distinct CDR3 sequences, about 25% of them seen just once. Study-level points and caveats: Diversity of TCR beta per million T cells declined in a roughly linear way with age. The donors' CMV status was not determined, possibly confounding changes in expanded clonotypes.

This sample was shared with a second study, whose subject was T cells of mothers and their children.

Sample: blood. This TCR came from a girl aged 2 to 10 in good health.

CDR3 bases: TGTGCCAGCAGACAACAGGGTGGTAACGACGAGCAGTACTTC. Its translation: CASRQQGGNDEQYF. The chain is built from TRBV28 and TRBJ2-7; D might be TRBD1 (6 bases). The germline V gene has CDR1 MDHEN and CDR2 SYDVKM. CDR3 length equals 14 residues. The V gene lost 6 bases and the J gene lost 5 bases, with 17 bases spanning the gap.